This TCR beta chain was recorded in a study of CXCR3-negative and CXCR3-positive naive CD8 T cells. Overall study findings and caveats: Naive CXCR3-positive cells had TRB CDR3s more hydrophobic than those of CXCR3-negative naive cells.

CD45RO-CCR7+CD27+CD95- marked naive CD8+ T cells. Notes on this clonotype: No antigen is known for it.

Germline values: CDR1 SGHTA, CDR2 FQGTGA. CDR3 length equals 13 residues. 5' RACE that incorporated UMI labels was used to prepare the TRB cDNA libraries. From the 5' RACE reads, TCRdb lists one entry per CDR3 protein and no DNA. The table for this sample gives some 120,000 distinct CDR3 sequences. The TCR sequence derives from a human donor in good health. Some clones in this sample may be carry-over from other donors' samples. Sequencing input: naive CXCR3+ CD8+ T cells from blood. The subset was: CD45RO-CCR7+CD27+CD95- naive CD8+ T cells expressing CXCR3 (TNR3+). The chain links TRBV7-3 to TRBJ2-1; absent DNA, TCRdb's TRBD1 call cannot be checked. The CDR3 protein is CASSLAGGPEQFF.